The 30 T cell receptor beta chains listed next were all sequenced from one sample in a study of T cell responses to AZD1222 COVID-19 vaccine. The protocol was immunoSEQ multiplex PCR, while the TCRdb copy is restricted to in-frame clones and leaves out a portion. The sample consists of some 140,000 clones, around nine tenths of them appearing once. The sample consisted of peripheral blood, taken on day 0 of AZD1222 vaccination. Every receptor here comes from an adult in good health.

This chain joins TRBV10-3 and TRBJ2-3; TRBD2 agrees at 15 bases. Germline values: CDR1 ENHRY, CDR2 SYGVKD. This CDR3 has 18 amino acids. The ends lost 6 bases at V and 0 bases at J; junction bases unmatched: 7. Here the CDR3 DNA reads TGTGCCATCAGGGGGACTAGCGGGGGGACCCTTAGCACAGATACGCAGTATTTT. Amino acid sequence: CAIRGTSGGTLSTDTQYF.

The chain carries TRBV9 and TRBJ1-2; 7 nucleotides match TRBD1. There are 15 residues in the CDR3. Germline V lookup: CDR1 SGDLS, CDR2 YYNGEE. With V trimmed by 3 bases and J by 8 bases, 13 bases remained unmatched. The CDR3 region has the DNA TGTGCCAGCAGCGGAGACTATGAGAGGGGGCACGGCTACACCTTC. Protein: CASSGDYERGHGYTF.

The rearrangement uses TRBV5-6 and TRBJ1-5, with 11 nucleotides matching TRBD1. V shed 4 bases and J 3 bases; nucleotides not matched to a gene: 9. Germline CDR1 SGHDT, CDR2 YYEEEE. CDR3 size: 17 residues. CDR3 loop: CASSDGQGALPNQPQHF. The CDR3 region has the DNA TGTGCCAGCAGCGATGGACAGGGGGCTTTGCCCAATCAGCCCCAGCATTTT.

The chain uses TRBV21-1 and TRBJ1-2; TRBD1 is the table's D call, not checked against the DNA. TRBV21-1 has pseudogene status. This CDR3 region has 13 residues. This CDR3 reads CASSRGLNYGYTF. The CDR3 nucleotides are TGTGCCAGCAGCAGGGGGCTGAACTATGGCTACACCTTC.

The chain employs TRBV27 and TRBJ2-5; D remains unclear. Germline CDR1 and CDR2: MNHEY and SMNVEV (reference sequence). V was clipped by 8 bases and J by 4 bases, with 20 bases between them. This CDR3 is built from 15 residues. CDR3 protein: CASRSRPPLGETQYF. CDR3 sequence (DNA): TGTGCCAGCCGCAGCCGACCCCCCCTGGGAGAGACCCAGTACTTC.

The chain joins TRBV6-5 to TRBJ1-5; D might be TRBD1 (5 bases). Trimming took 6 bases from V and 1 from J, leaving 13 bases between them. Germline values: CDR1 MNHEY, CDR2 SVGAGI. The CDR3 totals 15 residues. CDR3 DNA sequence: TGTGCCAGCAGGTCCCAGGGTAAGAGCAATCAGCCCCAGCATTTT. Translation gives CASRSQGKSNQPQHF.

The chain employs TRBV6-9 and TRBJ1-6; 9 nucleotides match TRBD1. Germline lookup yields CDR1 MNHGY and CDR2 SVAAGI. This CDR3 contains 17 residues. Trimming at V came to 5 bases and at J to 1 base, leaving 6 bases not matched to a gene. The CDR3 here is CASSSRDRASYNSPLHF. CDR3 in DNA: TGTGCCAGCAGTAGCCGGGACAGGGCATCCTATAATTCACCCCTCCACTTT.

The chain uses TRBV6-2 or TRBV6-3 and TRBJ1-5; D remains unclear. Germline assignment: CDR1 MNHEY and CDR2 SVGEGT. This CDR3 contains 15 residues. V lost 5 bases to trimming and J lost 14 bases, with 25 bases between them. CDR3 in DNA: TGTGCCAGCAGTACCCCGGTTCGTTTCTCACAAGGCGAGCATTTT. Its protein product is CASSTPVRFSQGEHF.

The count of this clone is one. The rearrangement links TRBV24-1 to TRBJ2-5; perhaps TRBD2 as D (5 bases). This CDR3 region has 16 residues. Germline lookup yields CDR1 KGHDR and CDR2 SFDVKD. The V end was cut by 4 bases, the J end by 1 base, with 15 bases between. This CDR3 reads CATSDPAGIPQETQYF. CDR3 DNA sequence: TGTGCCACCAGTGACCCCGCGGGTATACCCCAAGAGACCCAGTACTTC.

The rearrangement links TRBV5-4 to TRBJ2-5; 7 bases fit TRBD1. V lost 2 bases, J lost 4 bases, and 2 bases stayed unmatched. The germline V gene has CDR1 SGHNT and CDR2 YYREEE (reference sequence). The CDR3 runs to 13 residues. The CDR3 DNA follows: TGTGCCAGCAGCTTAGACAGGGCAGAGACCCAGTACTTC. Its protein is CASSLDRAETQYF.

This clone was seen a single time. The genes are TRBV3-1 (or the pseudogene TRBV3-2) and TRBJ1-1; D is undetermined. Germline assignment: CDR1 LGHDT and CDR2 YNNKEL (reference sequence). Trimming pared 3 bases from V and 2 bases from J, leaving 4 bases between. The CDR3 is 12 residues long. The CDR3 reads CASSHPNTEAFF. The CDR3 DNA follows: TGTGCCAGCAGCCATCCTAACACTGAAGCTTTCTTT.

The genes are TRBV20-1 and TRBJ1-1; D remains unclear. The CDR3 covers 12 residues. V shed 3 bases and J shed 1 base, with 6 bases lying between them. From germline, CDR1 is DFQATT and CDR2 SNEGSKA (reference sequence). CDR3 nucleotides: TGCAGTGCTAGTGCAGAGAACACTGAAGCTTTCTTT. Protein sequence: CSASAENTEAFF.

The genes are TRBV4-3 and TRBJ1-6; D remains ambiguous. The CDR3 spans 15 residues. Per the germline V gene, CDR1 is LGHNA and CDR2 is YSLEER. V was clipped by 0 bases and J by 1 base, with 4 bases between them. CDR3 protein: CASSQDYSYNSPLHF. The CDR3, as DNA: TGCGCCAGCAGCCAAGATTATTCCTATAATTCACCCCTCCACTTT.

The chain uses TRBV30 and TRBJ1-1; D is possibly TRBD1 (5 bases). CDR3 size: 13 residues. Germline V gene lookup returns CDR1 GTSNPN and CDR2 SVGIG (reference sequence). Deletions cut 3 bases from V and 0 bases from J, with 8 bases between. The CDR3 region is CAWSPTVNTEAFF. The CDR3 DNA reads as TGTGCCTGGAGCCCGACAGTGAACACTGAAGCTTTCTTT.

The V gene is TRBV19, the J gene TRBJ2-2; 9 bases are a match to TRBD1. Germline values: CDR1 LNHDA, CDR2 SQIVND (reference sequence). The CDR3 is made up of 15 amino acids. The trim removed 4 bases at V and 5 bases at J, leaving 5 bases unmatched. The CDR3 coding sequence is TGTGCCAGTAGTACGGACAGGGGACAGACCGGGGAGCTGTTTTTT. It encodes CASSTDRGQTGELFF.

This sequence joins TRBV7-2 and TRBJ2-1; 12 bases are shared with TRBD1. V dropped 4 bases and J dropped 6; count of bases not matched to a gene: 4. Germline V gene sequence: CDR1 SGHTA, CDR2 FQGNSA. This CDR3 has 15 amino acids. CDR3 sequence reads: CASSSGTGGLNEQFF. As DNA, the CDR3 is TGTGCCAGCAGCTCCGGGACAGGGGGCCTCAATGAGCAGTTCTTC. The full variable domain, its missing parts supplied by reference TRBV7-2 and TRBJ2-1, is GAGVSQSPSNKVTEKGKDVELRCDPISGHTALYWYRQSLGQGLEFLIYFQGNSAPDKSGLPSDRFSAERTGGSVSTLTIQRTQQEDSAVYLCASSSGTGGLNEQFFGPGTRLTVL.

V usage is TRBV4-1 and J usage is TRBJ2-5; tentatively, D is TRBD1 (5 bases). CDR1 MGHRA and CDR2 YSYEKL come from the germline V gene. V was clipped by 0 bases and J by 5 bases, with 13 bases between them. The CDR3 consists of 15 residues. The CDR3 DNA follows: TGCGCCAGCAGCCAAGATTTAGGGGTGGTGGAGACCCAGTACTTC. This translates into CASSQDLGVVETQYF.

V is TRBV19 and J is TRBJ2-7; TRBD2 agrees at 9 bases. The V gene end was trimmed by 5 bases and the J gene end by 1 base; junction bases not matched to a gene: 24. The CDR3 totals 21 residues. Germline lookup yields CDR1 LNHDA and CDR2 SQIVND (reference sequence). CDR3 region: CASSPFPRAGLREGRSYEQYF. The CDR3 bases are TGTGCCAGTAGTCCCTTCCCCCGAGCAGGGTTGCGGGAGGGCCGGTCCTACGAGCAGTACTTC.

J is TRBJ2-7 and V is TRBV19, with D possibly TRBD1 on 6 matching bases. The germline V and J ends were trimmed by 9 bases and 7 bases, with 22 bases remaining between them. Germline values: CDR1 LNHDA, CDR2 SQIVND (reference sequence). This CDR3 is 14 amino acids long. CDR3 in amino acids: CASADRKIPIEQYF. CDR3 sequence (DNA): TGTGCCAGCGCAGACAGGAAAATACCTATAGAGCAGTACTTC.

This chain joins TRBV30 and TRBJ1-5; D not certain. The ends were cut back, 6 bases at V and 6 bases at J, with 12 bases in the middle. CDR1 and CDR2 from the germline V gene are GTSNPN and SVGIG (reference sequence). This CDR3 region has 12 residues. CDR3 sequence reads: CACSKDGQPQHF. The CDR3 region has the DNA TGTGCCTGCAGTAAAGACGGTCAGCCCCAGCATTTT.

This chain links TRBV20-1 with TRBJ1-1, with D possibly TRBD1 on 6 matching bases. Germline V gene lookup returns CDR1 DFQATT and CDR2 SNEGSKA (reference sequence). V was cut by 6 bases and J by 6 bases, with 11 bases left in between. The CDR3 consists of 11 residues. CDR3 DNA: TGCAGTGCCCTACAGGGTTCTGAAGCTTTCTTT. This codes for CSALQGSEAFF.

This chain uses TRBV7-2 with TRBJ2-1; 12 positions agree with TRBD2. J gave up 3 bases and V 5 bases, and 5 bases lay outside the gene matches. Germline V lookup: CDR1 SGHTA, CDR2 FQGNSA. This CDR3 comprises 16 residues. The CDR3 DNA reads as TGTGCCAGCAGCCTGGGACTAGCGGGCCGCTACAATGAGCAGTTCTTC. This translates into CASSLGLAGRYNEQFF.

The CDR3 DNA is TGTGCCAGCAGCCCAAGGTCGGTCACAAGGGGCTACACCTTC. Amino acid sequence: CASSPRSVTRGYTF. This sequence joins TRBV21-1 and TRBJ1-2. TRBV21-1 is recorded as a pseudogene. The CDR3 consists of 14 residues.

Written as DNA, the CDR3 is TGTGCCAGCAGCATCGTTCCCGCGGGGATTGGGGCCGGGGAGCTGTTTTTT. Encoded protein: CASSIVPAGIGAGELFF. The V call is TRBV7-2, the J call TRBJ2-2, with a tentative D call TRBD2 (6 bases). Germline CDR1 is SGHTA and CDR2 is FQGNSA. V gave up 5 bases and J gave up 6 bases, with 22 bases separating them. This CDR3 has 17 residues.

The gene calls are TRBV7-2 and TRBJ1-5; 7 nucleotides agree with TRBD1. Germline CDR1 and CDR2: SGHTA and FQGNSA. V lost 5 bases to trimming and J lost 2 bases; unmatched junction nucleotides: 6. The CDR3 is 15 amino acids. The CDR3 bases are TGTGCCAGCAGCCCACAGGGGTTGGGCAATCAGCCCCAGCATTTT. As protein: CASSPQGLGNQPQHF.

This clone came up once. J is TRBJ1-5 and V is TRBV2; D not certain. Per the germline V gene, CDR1 is SNHLY and CDR2 is FYNNEI. V dropped 8 bases and J dropped 2 bases, with 13 bases sitting between them. The CDR3 spans 14 residues. The CDR3 sequence: CASQLRGRNQPQHF. CDR3 nucleotide sequence: TGTGCCAGCCAATTGCGGGGTCGCAATCAGCCCCAGCATTTT.

The DNA of the CDR3 is TGTGCCAGCAGTTTAACAGGGGGCGTCAAAAACATTCAGTACTTC. This translates into CASSLTGGVKNIQYF. The gene calls are TRBV27 and TRBJ2-4; TRBD1 matches at 9 bases. V lost 2 bases to trimming and J lost 3 bases; unmatched junction nucleotides: 2. The CDR3 extends over 15 amino acids. Germline V CDR1 and CDR2: MNHEY, SMNVEV (reference sequence).

V gene TRBV6-1 combines with J gene TRBJ1-1; D unresolved. Germline V gene data show CDR1 as MNHNS and CDR2 as SASEGT. The V end lost 7 bases, the J end lost 1 base, and 4 bases lay between the germline ends. This CDR3 region has 11 residues. The CDR3 spells CASTKNTEAFF. In nucleotides, the CDR3 is TGTGCCAGCACTAAGAACACTGAAGCTTTCTTT.

V and J are TRBV6-2 or TRBV6-3 and TRBJ1-1; no reliable D call. Germline V gives CDR1 MNHEY, CDR2 SVGEGT. The CDR3 has 12 amino acids. V was clipped by 4 bases and J by 7 bases, with 10 bases between them. The CDR3 DNA reads as TGTGCCAGCAGTTTGGGTCCACGTGAAGCTTTCTTT. This encodes CASSLGPREAFF.

The gene calls are TRBV5-6 and TRBJ1-5; possible D gene TRBD1, 6 bases. The CDR3 is made up of 14 amino acids. CDR1 is SGHDT and CDR2 is YYEEEE in the germline V gene. The V and J ends lost 1 base and 7 bases respectively, with 12 bases between them. The CDR3 here is CASSLFRGAQPQHF. The CDR3 DNA follows: TGTGCCAGCAGCTTGTTTCGGGGGGCACAGCCCCAGCATTTT.